The next 28 T cell receptor beta chains were all read from a single sample in a study of CD8+CD57+ T cells in acquired aplastic anemia. According to the study, genomic DNA was the template for TCR beta VDJ and CDR3 profiling. MiXCR, applied by TCRdb to the reads, yields one record per CDR3 protein. This sample yields hundreds of thousands of distinct CDR3 sequences, of which roughly 64% are seen a single time; under 4.5% belongs to the top ten. The sequenced material came from sorted CD4+, CD8+, or CD8+CD57+ T cells (not recorded which) from PBMCs. Receptors originate from a human donor in good health, serving as a control.

The rearrangement uses TRBV7-2 and TRBJ1-1, with D tentatively TRBD1 (6 bases). CDR1 is SGHTA and CDR2 is FQGNSA in the germline V gene. This CDR3 spans 15 amino acids. Trimming removed 0 bases from V and 12 bases from J, with 20 bases in between. The CDR3 loop reads CASSLAGASTGEPFF. CDR3 nucleotide sequence: TGTGCCAGCAGCTTAGCGGGGGCGAGCACCGGGGAGCCTTTCTTT.

A remark on this clonotype: It may be a read error: a sequence one base away is much more abundant. The V gene is TRBV6-7, the J gene TRBJ1-5; D remains unclear. TRBV6-7 is treated as an ORF (open reading frame) with a function not yet certain. The CDR3 spans 9 residues. This chain's CDR3 is CAAQQPQRF. DNA of the CDR3: TGTGCCGCACAACAGCCCCAGCGTTTT.

As regards this clonotype: Germline is not matched at one junction end, which may reflect a read error. CDR3 sequence (DNA): TGCGCCAGCGGCAGGGAGGGGGAGGACGAGGCGTACTTC. This codes for CASGREGEDEAYF. V and J are TRBV7-2 and TRBJ2-7; a possible D gene is TRBD2 (7 bases). Germline V CDR1 and CDR2: SGHTA, FQGNSA. The CDR3 contains 13 residues.

This clonotype was observed many times. The chain couples TRBV19 to TRBJ2-3; D gene uncertain. Germline assignment: CDR1 LNHDA and CDR2 SQIVND (reference sequence). The CDR3 contains 12 residues. Trimming pared 5 bases from V and 6 bases from J, leaving 9 bases between. The CDR3 DNA reads TGTGCCAGTAGTGTCCGCAGGGATACGCAGTATTTT. Translated: CASSVRRDTQYF.

This chain joins TRBV30 and TRBJ2-3; 10 bases match TRBD2. Trimming at V came to 6 bases and at J to 6 bases, leaving 12 bases not matched to a gene. The CDR3 covers 15 residues. Germline V gene data show CDR1 as GTSNPN and CDR2 as SVGIG (reference sequence). This CDR3 reads CACSLAEGLADTQYF. For the CDR3, the DNA is TGTGCCTGCAGCTTGGCTGAGGGACTAGCGGATACGCAGTATTTT.

This clonotype appeared many times. The chain recombines TRBV5-1 with TRBJ2-1; D gene unclear. From germline, CDR1 is SGHRS and CDR2 YFSETQ. Trimming pared 2 bases from V and 0 bases from J, leaving 6 bases between. This CDR3 comprises 14 residues. The CDR3 is CASSLPGSYNEQFF. The CDR3 bases are TGCGCCAGCAGCTTACCGGGCTCCTACAATGAGCAGTTCTTC.

In DNA form, the CDR3 reads TGTGCCAGCAGTCCCTACTACGACGGTAACAATGAGCAGTTCTTC. It translates to CASSPYYDGNNEQFF. V and J are TRBV7-9 and TRBJ2-1; no clear D gene. The CDR3 has 15 amino acids. Between the trimmed V and J ends, which lost 6 bases and 5 bases, there was a span of 17 bases. Germline CDR1 and CDR2: SEHNR and FQNEAQ (reference sequence).

This clonotype was seen a few times. This may be a read error, as it is one base from a much larger clone. This chain connects TRBV11-2 to TRBJ1-1; D call uncertain. Germline values: CDR1 SGHAT, CDR2 FQNNGV. Trimming pared 5 bases from V and 7 bases from J, leaving 11 bases between. The CDR3 contains 12 residues. In DNA, the CDR3 is TGTGCCAGCAGCACACCCCTGTTTGAAGCTTTCTTT. Protein sequence: CASSTPLFEAFF.

About this clonotype itself: In this CDR3 the conserved last residue, phenylalanine or tryptophan, is missing, so a read error is likely. This rearrangement joins TRBV20-1 to TRBJ2-1, with 10 bases aligning to TRBD2. There are 18 residues in the CDR3. The germline V gene has CDR1 DFQATT and CDR2 SNEGSKA (reference sequence). With 5 bases clipped from V and 0 bases from J, the junction kept 13 bases outside the gene matches. CDR3 in amino acids: CSAQDTWPSGSSYNEQFR. The CDR3, as DNA: TGCAGTGCTCAAGATACCTGGCCTAGCGGGAGCTCCTACAATGAGCAGTTCAGA.

The genes are TRBV19 and TRBJ2-7, with a possible D match to TRBD2 (5 bases). This CDR3 region has 15 residues. V shed 3 bases and J shed 4 bases, with 16 bases lying between them. The germline V gene has CDR1 LNHDA and CDR2 SQIVND (reference sequence). Here the CDR3 DNA reads TGTGCCAGTAGTATTTCCACGAATGAGGGTTACGAGCAGTACTTC. This sequence encodes CASSISTNEGYEQYF.

Many counts were recorded for this clonotype. This chain links TRBV7-2 with TRBJ2-7; D is unresolved. The ends were cut back, 4 bases at V and 7 bases at J, with 14 bases in the middle. CDR3 length: 13 amino acids. Germline CDR1 SGHTA, CDR2 FQGNSA. The CDR3 DNA reads as TGTGCCAGCAGCTCCGTCAGTGGGCGGGAGCAGTACTTC. Translation: CASSSVSGREQYF.

About this clonotype: The junction and the germline gene differ at one end; a read error may be behind it. As DNA, the CDR3 is TGTGCCAGCAGCGTATCGCGGGGGCGGGAGACCCCGTACTTC. This encodes CASSVSRGRETPYF. V usage is TRBV9 and J usage is TRBJ2-5, with TRBD2 as a possible D gene (7 bases). Germline values: CDR1 SGDLS, CDR2 YYNGEE. The CDR3 loop spans 14 amino acids.

Ten or more counts support this clonotype. The rearrangement joins TRBV7-9 to TRBJ2-3, with D perhaps matching TRBD2 (5 bases). CDR1 is SEHNR, CDR2 FQNEAQ, per germline (reference sequence). The CDR3 consists of 15 residues. The germline V and J ends were trimmed by 0 bases and 0 bases, with 7 bases remaining between them. CDR3 bases: TGTGCCAGCAGCTTAGCGGGGAGCAGCACAGATACGCAGTATTTT. Its protein is CASSLAGSSTDTQYF.

This rearrangement joins TRBV9 to TRBJ1-6; D is perhaps TRBD1 (5 bases). V was cut by 4 bases and J by 11 bases, with 22 bases left in between. CDR3 length: 16 residues. CDR1 is SGDLS and CDR2 is YYNGEE in the germline V gene. Here the CDR3 reads CASSPEPGFDTAPLHF. The CDR3 DNA reads as TGTGCCAGCAGCCCTGAACCAGGGTTCGATACTGCACCCCTCCACTTT.

This clonotype was observed a handful of times. This chain links TRBV6-2 or TRBV6-3 with TRBJ2-7, with TRBD1 identical over 7 bases. In germline, CDR1 is MNHEY, CDR2 SVGEGT. This CDR3 comprises 15 residues. Germline trimming cut 6 bases from V and 2 bases from J; bases unmatched to any gene: 10. The CDR3 loop is CASSPGQRLAYEQYF. The CDR3 bases are TGTGCCAGCAGCCCGGGACAGCGTCTCGCCTACGAGCAGTACTTC.

To note about this clonotype: The conserved final phenylalanine or tryptophan is absent from the CDR3, which likely points to a read error. The DNA is omitted, as the CDR3 cannot be located on it reliably, and the CDR3 follows TCRdb's listing. The genes are TRBV7-6 and TRBJ1-3. The V gene's germline CDR1 is SGHVS and CDR2 FNYEAQ. Ends included, the CDR3 has 13 residues. The CDR3 region is CASRLEEQNTRDL.

As regards this clonotype: An end of the junction does not agree with germline; a read error may underlie this. The gene calls are TRBV2 and TRBJ1-6; 7 bases are shared with TRBD1. CDR3 length: 16 residues. Germline values: CDR1 SNHLY, CDR2 FYNNEI. CDR3 amino acids: CASSREGAQEASPFGF. As DNA, the CDR3 is TGTGCCAGCAGCAGAGAGGGGGCACAAGAGGCTTCGCCCTTCGGGTTT.

The table lists this clonotype with a few counts. This chain joins TRBV27 and TRBJ2-1; D possibly uses TRBD1 or TRBD2 (5 bases each). Trimming removed 2 bases at V and 7 bases at J, with 9 bases between. The CDR3 has 13 residues. Germline CDR1 and CDR2: MNHEY and SMNVEV (reference sequence). Here the CDR3 reads CASSLQGVNEQFF. CDR3 coding DNA: TGTGCCAGCAGTTTACAGGGAGTGAATGAGCAGTTCTTC.

Worth noting for this clonotype: The junction does not match germline at one end; this may be a read error. The genes are TRBV7-2 and TRBJ1-2, with a tentative D call TRBD1 (6 bases). Germline values: CDR1 SGHTA, CDR2 FQGNSA. There are 14 residues in the CDR3. Written as DNA, the CDR3 is TGTGCCAGCAGCAAAGCTGGGGGCCGAGAGGGCTACTCCTTC. It codes for CASSKAGGREGYSF.

This clonotype was recorded a few times. The junction differs from germline at one of its ends, possibly a read error. The chain has TRBV7-8 and TRBJ2-7, with D perhaps being TRBD1 or TRBD2 (5 bases each). Germline V gene data show CDR1 as SGHVS and CDR2 as FQNEAQ. The CDR3 is made up of 14 amino acids. This chain's CDR3 is CASSLVGDQPQHFF. The CDR3 DNA follows: TGTGCCAGCAGCTTGGTGGGGGATCAGCCCCAGCATTTTTTC.

The chain uses TRBV7-2 and TRBJ2-7; the D gene could be TRBD1 or TRBD2 (5 bases each). V lost 10 bases, J lost 2 bases, and 18 bases lay in between. Looked up from germline, CDR1 is SGHTA and CDR2 is FQGNSA. This CDR3 comprises 14 residues. CDR3 DNA: TGTGCCACCGGCAGAGGGGCCGGTGCCTACGAGCAGTACTTC. It translates to CATGRGAGAYEQYF.

The gene calls are TRBV7-2 and TRBJ2-7, with 8 bases identical to TRBD2. V gave up 8 bases and J gave up 3 bases; unmatched junction bases: 12. Per germline, CDR1 SGHTA and CDR2 FQGNSA. The CDR3 totals 15 residues. DNA for the CDR3: TGTGCCAGCTCCGGGACTAGGCAGGGGAACTACGAGCAGTACTTC. Translating it yields CASSGTRQGNYEQYF.

The count of this clonotype is one. The chain has TRBV12-3 or TRBV12-4 and TRBJ2-7; the D is unclear. The ends were cut back, 6 bases at V and 0 bases at J, with 6 bases in the middle. The CDR3 loop spans 12 amino acids. DNA for the CDR3: TGTGCCAGCAGCAAGAACTCCTACGAGCAGTACTTC. Amino acids: CASSKNSYEQYF.

Note on this clonotype: One end of the junction varies from germline; a read error may be responsible. The rearrangement links TRBV2 to TRBJ1-6, with D possibly TRBD1 on 6 matching bases. This CDR3 has 14 residues. The germline V gene encodes CDR1 SNHLY and CDR2 FYNNEI. The CDR3 protein is CASSRDNFNSLLLF. CDR3 DNA sequence: TGTGCCAGCAGCCGGGACAATTTCAATTCACTCCTACTCTTT. The full variable domain, with the rest looked up from reference TRBV2 and TRBJ1-6, is EPEVTQTPSHQVTQMGQEVILRCVPISNHLYFYWYRQILGQKVEFLVSFYNNEISEKSEIFDDQFSVERPDGSNFTLKIRSTKLEDSAMYFCASSRDNFNSLLLFGNGTRLTVT.

Points on this clonotype: At one boundary the junction diverges from the germline segment, which might be a read error. The rearrangement joins TRBV29-1 to TRBJ2-7; TRBD1 matches 10 bases. Germline lookup yields CDR1 SQVTM and CDR2 ANQGSEA. The CDR3 runs 13 residues. This CDR3 is CSVSGTGAYVQYF. The CDR3 bases are TGCAGCGTTTCTGGGACAGGGGCTTACGTGCAGTACTTC.

The chain carries TRBV15 and TRBJ1-2, with a weak D call TRBD1 (6 bases). This CDR3 contains 14 residues. Trimming shortened V by 2 bases and J by 7 bases, and 14 bases separated the two germline ends. CDR1 and CDR2 from the germline V gene are LNHNV and YYDKDF (reference sequence). CDR3 sequence: CATSRRGGVAGYTF. The CDR3 DNA follows: TGTGCCACCAGCAGACGAGGGGGGGTAGCTGGCTACACCTTC.

The genes are TRBV20-1 and TRBJ1-1; D possibly corresponds to TRBD1 (6 bases). This CDR3 is built from 15 residues. Germline loops: CDR1 DFQATT, CDR2 SNEGSKA (reference sequence). V gave up 3 bases and J gave up 5 bases, with 19 bases separating them. Written as DNA, the CDR3 is TGCAGTGCTAGTGGGGGGGCTTCCTTAGGGACTGAAGCTTTCTTT. Protein product: CSASGGASLGTEAFF.

The DNA of the CDR3 is TGTGCCAGCAGCGGAGGCGGGGATAATTCACCCCTCCACTTT. Protein sequence: CASSGGGDNSPLHF. The chain links TRBV5-4 to TRBJ1-6, with D unresolved. This CDR3 is built from 14 residues. V was trimmed by 4 bases and J by 5 bases, leaving 10 bases between them. Germline CDR1 and CDR2: SGHNT and YYREEE (reference sequence). Variable domain in full (rest from reference TRBV5-4 and TRBJ1-6): ETGVTQSPTHLIKTRGQQVTLRCSSQSGHNTVSWYQQALGQGPQFIFQYYREEENGRGNFPPRFSGLQFPNYSSELNVNALELDDSALYLCASSGGGDNSPLHFGNGTRLTVT.